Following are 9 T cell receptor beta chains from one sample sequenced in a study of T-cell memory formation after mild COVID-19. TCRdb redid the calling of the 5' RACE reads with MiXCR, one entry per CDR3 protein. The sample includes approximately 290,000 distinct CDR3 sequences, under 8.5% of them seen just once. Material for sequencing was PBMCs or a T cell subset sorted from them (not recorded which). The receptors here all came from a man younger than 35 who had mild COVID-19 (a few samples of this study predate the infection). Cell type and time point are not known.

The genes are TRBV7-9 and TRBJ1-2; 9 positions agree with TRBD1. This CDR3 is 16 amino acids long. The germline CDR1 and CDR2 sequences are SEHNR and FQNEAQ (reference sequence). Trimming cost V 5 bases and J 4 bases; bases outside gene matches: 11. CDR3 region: CASSRDPGQGPYGYTF. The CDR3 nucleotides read TGTGCCAGCAGCCGAGACCCGGGACAGGGACCCTATGGCTACACCTTC.

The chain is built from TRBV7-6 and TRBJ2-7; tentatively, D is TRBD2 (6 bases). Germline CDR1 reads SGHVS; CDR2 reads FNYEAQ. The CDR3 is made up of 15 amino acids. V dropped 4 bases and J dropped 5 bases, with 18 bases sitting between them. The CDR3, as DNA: TGTGCCAGCAGCTCTCCGTATGCCCGCGGGAACGAGCAGTACTTC. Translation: CASSSPYARGNEQYF.

CDR3 region: CASSMVNTGELFF. In DNA, the CDR3 is TGTGCCAGTAGTATGGTCAACACCGGGGAGCTGTTTTTT. The V and J genes are TRBV19 and TRBJ2-2; D is undetermined. The germline gives CDR1 LNHDA, CDR2 SQIVND (reference sequence). The CDR3 covers 13 residues. V lost 3 bases and J lost 2, with 4 bases in between.

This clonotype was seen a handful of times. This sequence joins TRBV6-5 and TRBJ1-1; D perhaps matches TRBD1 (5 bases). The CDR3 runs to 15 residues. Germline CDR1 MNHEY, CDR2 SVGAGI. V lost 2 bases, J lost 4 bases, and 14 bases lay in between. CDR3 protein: CASSYRGGGGTEAFF. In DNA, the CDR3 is TGTGCCAGCAGTTACCGCGGGGGGGGTGGCACTGAAGCTTTCTTT.

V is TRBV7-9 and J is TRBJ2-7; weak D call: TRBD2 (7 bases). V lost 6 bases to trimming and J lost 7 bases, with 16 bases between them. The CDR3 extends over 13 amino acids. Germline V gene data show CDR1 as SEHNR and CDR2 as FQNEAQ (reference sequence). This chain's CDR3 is CASSQRGGWEQYV. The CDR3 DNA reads TGTGCCAGCAGTCAAAGGGGGGGCTGGGAGCAGTACGTC.

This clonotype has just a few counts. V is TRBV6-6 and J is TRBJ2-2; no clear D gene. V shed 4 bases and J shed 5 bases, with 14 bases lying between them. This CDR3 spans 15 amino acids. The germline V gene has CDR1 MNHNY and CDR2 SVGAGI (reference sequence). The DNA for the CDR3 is TGTGCCAGCAGTTCCAGCGCCCTGGGGACCGGGGAGCTGTTTTTT. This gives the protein CASSSSALGTGELFF.

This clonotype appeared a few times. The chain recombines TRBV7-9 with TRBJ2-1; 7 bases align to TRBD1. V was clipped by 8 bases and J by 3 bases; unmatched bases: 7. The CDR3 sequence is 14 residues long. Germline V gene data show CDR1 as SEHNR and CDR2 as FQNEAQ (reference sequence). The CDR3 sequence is CASVQGVSYNEQFF. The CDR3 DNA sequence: TGTGCCAGCGTTCAGGGGGTCAGCTACAATGAGCAGTTCTTC.

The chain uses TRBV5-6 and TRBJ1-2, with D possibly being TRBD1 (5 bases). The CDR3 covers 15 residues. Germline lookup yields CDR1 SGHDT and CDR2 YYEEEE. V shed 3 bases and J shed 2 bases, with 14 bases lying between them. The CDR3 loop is CASSSGLQANYGYTF. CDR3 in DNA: TGTGCCAGCAGCTCAGGCCTACAGGCAAACTATGGCTACACCTTC.

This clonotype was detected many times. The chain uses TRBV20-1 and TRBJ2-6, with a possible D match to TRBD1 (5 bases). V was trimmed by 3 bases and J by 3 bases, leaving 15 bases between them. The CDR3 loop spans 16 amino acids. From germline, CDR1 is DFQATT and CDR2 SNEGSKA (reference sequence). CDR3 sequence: CSASMSRVYGANVLTF. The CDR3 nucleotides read TGCAGTGCTAGCATGTCCAGGGTATATGGGGCCAACGTCCTGACTTTC.